This record concerns one T cell receptor beta chain sequence. It lacks a known antigen. Base-call qualities are not available, and no considerably larger clone is one nucleotide away. The sample is drawn from a study of CD8 T cells in Susac syndrome (dated by TCRdb to about 2019). Regarding the study in general: Among the Susac syndrome patients who were sequenced, clinically active disease was present in more than 5 and clinical remission was observed in fewer than 10. At the time of blood withdrawal, Susac syndrome patients were either therapy-naive, taking corticosteroids (with some also receiving IVIg), or on IVIg alone. The study used repertoire sequencing to test whether antigen drove CD8+ T cell activation and differentiation in Susac syndrome. CD8+ T cell repertoire clonality was compared between around eleven healthy donors, approximately 14 Susac syndrome patients and 15 multiple sclerosis patients. What the authors observed across the whole study: CD8+ repertoires in Susac syndrome showed clonal expansion, which was highest in CD8+ TEMRA cells and was greater in clinically active patients than in remitting patients. The number of individuals in the TCR sequencing and HLA analysis was acknowledged as relatively small. Looking at Susac-specific public clones, the researchers identified about 15 in the total CD8+ repertoire and five in the CD8+ TEMRA repertoire.

RNA was extracted using the RNeasy kit, and about 0.45 to 1 ug of the RNA was reverse transcribed with random hexamers. TCR beta CDR3 regions were amplified with the immunoSEQ multiplex PCR assay covering 54 Vbeta and 13 Jbeta segments. PCR amplification bias was corrected using a synthetic template baseline for primer optimization and computational correction. Per the source publication's procedure: Reads were annotated to V, D and J genes according to IMGT and were analyzed with immunoSEQ Analyzer, with only productive sequences retained. Clonality was calculated as one minus the Shannon entropy normalized by log2 of the number of productive unique sequences. For each patient and control, public and private clones were evaluated within the 100 most prevalent clones. A clone was defined as Susac-specific if it was absent from the healthy and MS cohorts, from more than 850 published viral clones and from other ImmuneACCESS disease sequences. The public reads were reanalyzed by TCRdb: fastp trimming at Q25, MiXCR alignment, in-frame beta chains only. Every entry covers one CDR3 protein and lists the most common genes and DNA from its rows. For this entry, the V and J calls and clone size follow TCRdb and not the study's own pipeline. Across this sample there are about 100,000 distinct CDR3 sequences, with about 96% seen only once. The ten largest clones take up 0.3% of the sample.

CDR1 and CDR2 were assigned from the germline V gene (reference sequence) as LNHNV and YYDKDF. V and J lose 0 bases and 2 bases, and a span of 11 bases separates them. There are 15 amino acids in the CDR3, from cysteine to phenylalanine inclusive. Only the CDR3 DNA is retained, 45 bases long and in frame from the first base. Peripheral blood CD8+ and CD4+ T cells from healthy donors, Susac syndrome patients and multiple sclerosis patients were profiled using high-throughput TCR beta sequencing. Susac syndrome patients met recently defined diagnostic criteria for definite or probable disease. Bulk CD8+ and CD4+ T cells were purified by magnetic negative isolation, while CD8+ TEMRA cells were enriched using FACS. Blood was collected in EDTA tubes and processed within 24 hours, with PBMCs isolated through density gradient centrifugation. PBMCs intended for TCR sequencing were cryopreserved in liquid nitrogen and thawed later in a water bath at 37 degrees C. A purity of at least 90% was achieved for sorted or isolated CD4+, CD8+ and CD8+ TEMRA cells.

Sequencing input: CD8+ T cells from PBMCs. The sequence is built from TRBV15 and TRBJ2-7, with TRBD1 perhaps the D gene, on 6 matching bases. The TCR originated in a human donor with Susac syndrome. At the DNA level, the sequence is TGTGCCACCAGCAGAGATGGGGACAAGACCTACGAGCAGTACTTC. This is translated as CATSRDGDKTYEQYF.